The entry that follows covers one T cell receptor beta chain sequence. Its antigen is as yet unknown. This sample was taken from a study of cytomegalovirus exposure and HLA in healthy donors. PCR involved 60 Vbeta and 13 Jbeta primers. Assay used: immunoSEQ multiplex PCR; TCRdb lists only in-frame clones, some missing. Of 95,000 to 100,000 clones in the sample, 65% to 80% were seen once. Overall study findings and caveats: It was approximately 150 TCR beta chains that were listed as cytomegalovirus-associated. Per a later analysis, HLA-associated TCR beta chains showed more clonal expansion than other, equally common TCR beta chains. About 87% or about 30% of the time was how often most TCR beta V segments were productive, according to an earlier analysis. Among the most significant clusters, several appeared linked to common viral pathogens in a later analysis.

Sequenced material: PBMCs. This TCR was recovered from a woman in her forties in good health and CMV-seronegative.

The CDR3 bases are TGTGCCAGCAGCTTTCCATTCCCCGACGGGCGACAGGGAAGCGAGCAGTACTTC. Translating it yields CASSFPFPDGRQGSEQYF. The chain carries TRBV11-2 and TRBJ2-7; 7 nucleotides align to TRBD1. In germline, CDR1 is SGHAT, CDR2 FQNNGV. This CDR3 region has 18 residues. V lost 3 bases to trimming and J lost 6 bases; unmatched junction nucleotides: 20.